The clone carrying this T cell receptor beta chain was observed a few times. Its antigen is unknown. These data come from a study of beta chain features in type 1 diabetes. The V and J ends lost 5 bases and 2 bases, in that order; junction bases with no gene match: 6. Germline lookup yields CDR1 MNHEY and CDR2 SMNVEV (reference sequence). The CDR3 runs 16 residues. Points from the study as a whole: Patients and controls would be equally affected if PCR favored shorter templates. Among patients with Type 1 diabetes, TCRB CDR3s were moderately but significantly shorter in every one of the four CD4+ subsets.

The study reverse transcribed the entire isolated RNA, so it sequenced expressed TCRB transcripts. The data were produced by immunoSEQ multiplex PCR, yet TCRdb's version contains in-frame clones alone and is incomplete. Seen here are about 650,000 clones, roughly 12% observed once, and the top ten hold 0.09% to 0.15%. Sequencing was done on a sample of naive CD4+ T cells from blood. The clonotype originates from a man aged 25 to 40 with type 1 diabetes. This rearrangement joins TRBV27 to TRBJ1-5; the match to TRBD1 covers 10 bases. The CDR3 sequence is CASSTDRGQGNQPQHF. The CDR3 nucleotides read TGTGCCAGCAGTACAGACAGGGGGCAAGGCAATCAGCCCCAGCATTTT.